This T cell receptor beta chain is drawn from a study of lymphopenia after photon versus proton radiotherapy. Findings of the study overall: Oligoclonal CD8+ Temra expansion after nadir drove photon patients' diversity drop.

About this clone itself: Antigen unknown.

V lost 6 bases to trimming and J lost 2 bases, with 9 bases between them. The CDR3 totals 13 residues. CDR1 and CDR2 (germline): MDHEN, SYDVKM. Sequenced by immunoSEQ multiplex PCR; TCRdb stores in-frame clones only, minus some. The sample lists roughly 67,000 clones; approximately 90% were seen once. This receptor was obtained from a woman in her 70s with pancreatic cancer. Sequenced material: peripheral blood, taken from a patient treated with photon-based radiotherapy. The V and J genes are TRBV28 and TRBJ2-3; unclear D gene. The CDR3 reads CASRFSLTDTQYF. CDR3 DNA sequence: TGTGCCAGCAGATTCAGTCTCACAGATACGCAGTATTTT.